What follows describes a single TCR beta chain. The antigen remains undetermined. Here immunoSEQ multiplex PCR was the method, and the copy in TCRdb shows in-frame clones only, minus some. The sample consists of over a million clones, over 95% of them appearing once. The data were taken from a study of shared clonotypes between healthy human individuals. Study-level results: Larger estimated richness was generally seen in naive subsets than in memory subsets. Read depth was anticipated to influence clonotype sharing among donors.

Donors, healthy HIV-negative adults, lacked recent acute infections or vaccinations. This CDR3 is 15 amino acids long. The V and J ends lost 4 bases and 8 bases, in that order; junction bases with no gene match: 11. CDR1 and CDR2 from the germline V gene are GTSNPN and SVGIG (reference sequence). The chain uses TRBV30 and TRBJ2-1, with 10 bases lining up with TRBD2. The TCR comes from a young man in good health. The specimen sequenced was naive CD4+ T cells sorted from blood. Specified subset: CD45RA+ positively selected. CDR3 sequence (DNA): TGTGCCTGGACTTCGCTACTAGCGGGATTCTATGAGCAGTTCTTC. This sequence encodes CAWTSLLAGFYEQFF.